The next 18 T cell receptor beta chains were all read from a single sample in a study of T cell responses to AZD1222 COVID-19 vaccine. Sequenced by immunoSEQ multiplex PCR; TCRdb stores in-frame clones only, minus some. The repertoire has around 99,000 clones, around nine tenths of them found once; the top ten carry more than 9.5%. The sequenced sample was peripheral blood, obtained on day 0 of AZD1222 vaccination. Every receptor here comes from an adult in good health.

The genes are TRBV30 and TRBJ1-5; D perhaps matches TRBD1 (5 bases). The length of the CDR3 is 14 residues. CDR1 is GTSNPN and CDR2 is SVGIG in the germline V gene (reference sequence). The V gene lost 0 bases and the J gene lost 7 bases, with 13 bases spanning the gap. The CDR3 bases are TGTGCCTGGAGTGTTGGGCAGGGTGGGCAGCCCCAGCATTTT. Encoded protein: CAWSVGQGGQPQHF.

V is TRBV5-4 and J is TRBJ1-3; D gene ambiguous. CDR1 is SGHNT, CDR2 YYREEE, per germline (reference sequence). The germline V and J ends were trimmed by 4 bases and 0 bases, with 14 bases remaining between them. The CDR3 loop spans 16 amino acids. The CDR3 sequence is CASSRSDANSGNTIYF. In nucleotides, the CDR3 is TGTGCCAGCAGCCGGTCCGACGCGAACTCTGGAAACACCATATATTTT. Based on the CDR3 plus reference TRBV5-4 and TRBJ1-3, the full variable domain is ETGVTQSPTHLIKTRGQQVTLRCSSQSGHNTVSWYQQALGQGPQFIFQYYREEENGRGNFPPRFSGLQFPNYSSELNVNALELDDSALYLCASSRSDANSGNTIYFGEGSWLTVV.

The chain has TRBV4-1 and TRBJ2-7, with 9 bases identical to TRBD1. CDR1 is MGHRA and CDR2 is YSYEKL in the germline V gene. The V and J ends lost 5 bases and 2 bases, in that order; junction bases with no gene match: 7. This CDR3 has 15 amino acids. DNA for the CDR3: TGCGCCAGCAGCGTCTCGGGGACAGGGACCTACGAGCAGTACTTC. This codes for CASSVSGTGTYEQYF.

The chain is built from TRBV27 and TRBJ2-7; D uncertain. The CDR3 is 11 amino acids. Trimming took 4 bases from V and 4 from J, leaving 5 bases between them. Germline CDR1 is MNHEY and CDR2 is SMNVEV (reference sequence). The CDR3 DNA follows: TGTGCCAGCAGTTCCGGTTACGAGCAGTACTTC. Encoded protein: CASSSGYEQYF.

The V gene is TRBV19, the J gene TRBJ2-3; D is perhaps TRBD1 or TRBD2 (6 bases each). CDR3 length equals 17 residues. Germline CDR1 LNHDA, CDR2 SQIVND (reference sequence). Trimming took off 1 base at V and 1 base at J, with 15 bases between the two ends. The CDR3 is CASSIVGGHFGTDTQYF. Written as DNA, the CDR3 is TGTGCCAGTAGTATAGTCGGGGGCCACTTCGGCACAGATACGCAGTATTTT.

The chain has TRBV25-1 and TRBJ1-2; D is perhaps TRBD1 (6 bases). V gave up 4 bases and J gave up 5 bases, with 8 bases separating them. Germline V lookup: CDR1 MGHDK, CDR2 SYGVNS. The CDR3 spans 12 residues. The CDR3, as DNA: TGTGCCAGCAGTGGAACAGGGTATGGCTACACCTTC. Translated, it gives CASSGTGYGYTF.

V usage is TRBV27 and J usage is TRBJ2-7; D is perhaps TRBD2 (7 bases). The ends were cut back, 5 bases at V and 7 bases at J, with 21 bases in the middle. CDR1 and CDR2 from the germline V gene are MNHEY and SMNVEV (reference sequence). The CDR3 totals 15 residues. Written as DNA, the CDR3 is TGTGCCAGCAGTCCCCGGGGGGCAGCCTCTTTGGAGCAGTACTTC. Translating gives CASSPRGAASLEQYF.

This chain uses TRBV4-1 with TRBJ1-5; tentative D call: TRBD1 (5 bases). Trimming shortened V by 0 bases and J by 2 bases, and 11 bases separated the two germline ends. This CDR3 has 16 amino acids. Per germline, CDR1 MGHRA and CDR2 YSYEKL. The chain's CDR3 is CASSQEEGAGNQPQHF. The CDR3 DNA reads as TGCGCCAGCAGCCAAGAAGAAGGGGCCGGCAATCAGCCCCAGCATTTT.

V usage is TRBV20-1 and J usage is TRBJ2-1; TRBD2 aligns across 8 bases. The CDR3 has 11 residues. The V gene's germline CDR1 is DFQATT and CDR2 SNEGSKA (reference sequence). The CDR3 nucleotides are TGCAGGGGGGGGACTAGCAATGAGCAGTTCTTC. The encoded protein is CRGGTSNEQFF.

This chain uses TRBV6-1 with TRBJ1-5; D possibly corresponds to TRBD1 (5 bases). This CDR3 is 16 amino acids long. The V and J ends lost 3 bases and 1 base respectively, with 13 bases between them. Germline assignment: CDR1 MNHNS and CDR2 SASEGT. CDR3 region: CASSDWDGKSNQPQHF. DNA of the CDR3: TGTGCCAGCAGTGATTGGGACGGAAAAAGCAATCAGCCCCAGCATTTT.

This clone was picked up many times. The chain uses TRBV6-2 or TRBV6-3 and TRBJ2-2; D gene ambiguous. Trimming left V 2 bases short and J 3 bases short, with 7 bases between. Per germline, CDR1 MNHEY and CDR2 SVGEGT. The CDR3 is 14 residues long. In nucleotides, the CDR3 is TGTGCCAGCAGTTACGTTGTCGACACCGGGGAGCTGTTTTTT. Protein: CASSYVVDTGELFF.

The chain carries TRBV28 and TRBJ2-7, with 11 positions matching TRBD2. The germline V gene encodes CDR1 MDHEN and CDR2 SYDVKM. The CDR3 runs to 15 residues. The V segment lost 3 bases and the J segment 7 bases; nucleotides outside the gene matches: 8. CDR3 in amino acids: CASSFSGRGFTEQYF. CDR3 bases: TGTGCCAGCAGTTTTAGCGGGAGGGGATTTACGGAGCAGTACTTC. Filled out from reference TRBV28 and TRBJ2-7, the complete variable domain reads DVKVTQSSRYLVKRTGEKVFLECVQDMDHENMFWYRQDPGLGLRLIYFSYDVKMKEKGDIPEGYSVSREKKERFSLILESASTNQTSMYLCASSFSGRGFTEQYFGPGTRLTVT.

This chain joins TRBV7-3 and TRBJ1-1; no clear D. This CDR3 spans 14 amino acids. Trimming stripped 0 bases from V and 4 bases from J, with 9 bases between. Germline V CDR1 and CDR2: SGHTA, FQGTGA. CDR3 sequence reads: CASSLTPTVTEAFF. CDR3 bases: TGTGCCAGCAGCTTAACCCCTACTGTCACTGAAGCTTTCTTT.

The sample holds one count of this clone. V is TRBV11-3 and J is TRBJ2-7, with D possibly TRBD1 on 6 matching bases. This CDR3 contains 15 residues. The germline gives CDR1 SGHNT, CDR2 YENEEA. Trimming stripped 5 bases from V and 4 bases from J, with 18 bases between. The CDR3 here is CASSQGLTGSYEQYF. In DNA, the CDR3 is TGTGCCAGCAGCCAAGGGCTAACAGGGAGTTACGAGCAGTACTTC.

This chain links TRBV19 with TRBJ1-1; no clear D gene. The CDR3 has 15 residues. Trimming left V 5 bases short and J 3 bases short, with 16 bases between. Germline-derived CDR1 and CDR2 are LNHDA and SQIVND (reference sequence). DNA of the CDR3: TGTGCCAGTAGTCCAAATTCCGGGTCACACACTGAAGCTTTCTTT. Translation: CASSPNSGSHTEAFF.

DNA of the CDR3: TGCGCCAGCAGCCAGACCGGCCTCCGAGGAGATACGCAGTATTTT. Residues: CASSQTGLRGDTQYF. The chain recombines TRBV4-1 with TRBJ2-3; no clear D gene. V dropped 3 bases and J dropped 5 bases, with 15 bases sitting between them. Germline CDR1 and CDR2: MGHRA and YSYEKL. The CDR3 spans 15 residues.

The chain couples TRBV4-3 to TRBJ1-2; D ambiguous. In germline, CDR1 is LGHNA, CDR2 YSLEER. V was pared by 1 base and J by 3 bases, with 12 bases between. The CDR3 length is 15 residues. Here the CDR3 reads CASSQVTGPDYGYTF. CDR3 in DNA: TGCGCCAGCAGCCAAGTTACCGGGCCGGACTATGGCTACACCTTC.

This chain connects TRBV11-3 to TRBJ2-1; D is perhaps TRBD2 (6 bases). The CDR3 is 12 amino acids. V was pared by 4 bases and J by 9 bases, with 10 bases between. The germline CDR1 and CDR2 sequences are SGHNT and YENEEA. CDR3 DNA: TGTGCCAGCAGCTCGGGAGTAACTGAGCAGTTCTTC. This gives the protein CASSSGVTEQFF.